Listed below are T cell receptor beta chains from one sample, sequenced in a study of CXCR3-negative and CXCR3-positive naive CD8 T cells. Reprocessing the 5' RACE reads, TCRdb reports a single entry for every CDR3 protein and omits DNA. The sample includes some 130,000 distinct CDR3 sequences. Material for sequencing was naive CXCR3- CD8+ T cells from blood. These receptors all stem from a human donor in good health. Some clones in this sample may be carry-over from other donors' samples. Each CDR3 is given with its conserved first and last residue. Some rows have no size entry. The others give once, few or many, or a class for an expanded clone.

v_call,j_call,clone_size,cdr3_aa
TRBV7-9,TRBJ2-3,NA,CASSRPPLDTQYF
TRBV7-3,TRBJ2-3,NA,CASSLTLAGAYTDTQYF
TRBV7-9,TRBJ2-5,NA,CASSSTIYRVLEETQYF
TRBV10-3,TRBJ1-1,NA,CATQEGAVTEAFF
TRBV29-1,TRBJ1-3,NA,CSAIPGGAAGNTIYF
TRBV6-5,TRBJ2-4,NA,CASSPLREAKNIQYF
TRBV29-1,TRBJ2-1,NA,CSVEDIFEENNEQFF
TRBV6-6,TRBJ2-7,NA,CASSYGGGTGETYEQYF
TRBV7-9,TRBJ2-1,NA,CASSPKGPGAYNEQFF
TRBV9,TRBJ2-7,NA,CASSVVPGNEQYF
TRBV4-1,TRBJ1-2,NA,CASSHEQGNYGYTF
TRBV5-1,TRBJ2-7,medium-sized,CASSLAGGSYEQYF
TRBV23-1,TRBJ2-7,NA,CASSHPPYEQYF
TRBV13,TRBJ2-7,NA,CASTGASGYEQYF
TRBV29-1,TRBJ1-1,NA,CSIRDPQSLNTEAFF
TRBV29-1,TRBJ2-6,NA,CSVVGTGGAFGGANVLTF
TRBV7-9,TRBJ1-1,NA,CASRGFGTEAFF
TRBV25-1,TRBJ2-7,NA,CASSEVGQNKYEQYF
TRBV6-2/TRBV6-3,TRBJ2-7,NA,CASTPSQWDYEQYF
TRBV6-2/TRBV6-3,TRBJ2-2,NA,CASSFRQGNTGELFF
TRBV5-1,TRBJ2-1,NA,CASSTLFQRGAYNEQFF
TRBV28,TRBJ1-5,NA,CASSLYPSSPQHF
TRBV14,TRBJ2-7,NA,CASSGESARQHEQYF
TRBV5-1,TRBJ2-1,NA,CASSPGRDKRTNEQFF
TRBV2,TRBJ1-5,NA,CASSEAPQPQHF
TRBV2,TRBJ2-2,NA,CASSDSRDEYTGELFF
TRBV28,TRBJ1-5,NA,CASSSGRFNQPQHF
TRBV20-1,TRBJ1-1,NA,CSARKTGVVEAFF
TRBV24-1,TRBJ2-3,NA,CATSDFKGGTDTQYF
TRBV27,TRBJ2-1,NA,CASSLDRNNEQFF
TRBV28,TRBJ2-2,NA,CASSLQGAGTGELFF
TRBV19,TRBJ1-2,NA,CASSPWTGMDGYTF
TRBV12-3/TRBV12-4,TRBJ2-7,NA,CASSRGTRLYEQYF
TRBV29-1,TRBJ2-7,NA,CSVVLDAFTYEQYF
TRBV7-3,TRBJ2-3,NA,CASSLLHTDTQYF
TRBV27,TRBJ1-1,NA,CASSRRTANTEAFF
TRBV7-2,TRBJ2-7,NA,CASSSARSTYEQYF
TRBV29-1,TRBJ2-1,NA,CSVPQGREQFF
TRBV13,TRBJ1-6,NA,CASSLLGARSPLHF
TRBV29-1,TRBJ2-7,NA,CSVEGDKNYEQYF
TRBV7-6,TRBJ1-1,NA,CASSPKTPEAFF
TRBV6-1,TRBJ1-1,NA,CASSEAPRVVEAFF
TRBV4-3,TRBJ2-5,NA,CASSQDGGLVETQYF
TRBV29-1,TRBJ2-7,NA,CSVVVGHPYEQYF
TRBV27,TRBJ1-2,NA,CASSLSGNYGYTF